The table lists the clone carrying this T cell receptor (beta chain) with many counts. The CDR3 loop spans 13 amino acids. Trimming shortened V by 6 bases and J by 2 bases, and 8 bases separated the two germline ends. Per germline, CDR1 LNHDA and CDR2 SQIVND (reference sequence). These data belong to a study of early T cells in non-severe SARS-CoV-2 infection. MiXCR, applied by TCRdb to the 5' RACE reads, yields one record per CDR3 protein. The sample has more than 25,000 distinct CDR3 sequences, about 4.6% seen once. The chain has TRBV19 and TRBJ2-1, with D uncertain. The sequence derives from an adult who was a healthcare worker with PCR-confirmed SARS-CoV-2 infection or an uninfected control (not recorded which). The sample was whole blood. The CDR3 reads CASSLDAYNEQFF. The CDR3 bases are TGTGCCAGTAGCCTGGACGCCTACAATGAGCAGTTCTTC.